The 9 T cell receptor beta chains below were found in one sample sequenced in a study of blood T cell repertoires in COVID-19. Profiling relied on immunoSEQ multiplex PCR, and the TCRdb table lists in-frame clones only, not all of them. This sample has approximately 80,000 clones, with 86% found just once. Sequenced: peripheral blood. The receptors shown here come from a man in his fifties with active COVID-19.

This clone was observed a handful of times. The chain uses TRBV4-2 and TRBJ2-2; 9 bases line up with TRBD1. CDR1 is LGHNA and CDR2 is YNFKEQ in the germline V gene. V lost 0 bases, J lost 4 bases, and 3 bases stayed unmatched. This CDR3 spans 16 amino acids. This CDR3 is CASSQDAQGATGELFF. The CDR3 nucleotides are TGTGCCAGCAGCCAAGATGCACAGGGGGCCACCGGGGAGCTGTTTTTT.

This clone has only one observation. The chain carries TRBV11-1 and TRBJ2-7; D may be TRBD2 (6 bases). Germline-derived CDR1 and CDR2 are SGHAT and FQDESV (reference sequence). The CDR3 is made up of 15 amino acids. V lost 5 bases to trimming and J lost 3 bases, with 17 bases between them. This CDR3 is CASSLHHRGNYEQYF. The DNA of the CDR3 is TGTGCCAGCAGCCTTCACCATCGGGGGAACTACGAGCAGTACTTC.

The CDR3 nucleotides are TGTGCCAGCAGTCCCCAGGGACTAGCTAACCACGAGCAGTACTTC. Translated: CASSPQGLANHEQYF. The gene calls are TRBV28 and TRBJ2-7; 9 bases are a match to TRBD2. In germline, CDR1 is MDHEN, CDR2 SYDVKM. The CDR3 extends over 15 amino acids. V lost 5 bases to trimming and J lost 5 bases; unmatched junction nucleotides: 10. Full variable domain (missing parts from reference TRBV28 and TRBJ2-7): DVKVTQSSRYLVKRTGEKVFLECVQDMDHENMFWYRQDPGLGLRLIYFSYDVKMKEKGDIPEGYSVSREKKERFSLILESASTNQTSMYLCASSPQGLANHEQYFGPGTRLTVT.

The V and J genes are TRBV9 and TRBJ1-2, with D possibly TRBD1 on 6 matching bases. The length of the CDR3 is 16 residues. Trimming took off 2 bases at V and 0 bases at J, with 14 bases between the two ends. Germline V gene lookup returns CDR1 SGDLS and CDR2 YYNGEE. CDR3 protein: CASSVSGQTPNYGYTF. CDR3 coding DNA: TGTGCCAGCAGCGTTTCTGGACAGACACCTAACTATGGCTACACCTTC.

V gene TRBV5-1 combines with J gene TRBJ1-3, with D perhaps matching TRBD1 (5 bases). V was clipped by 5 bases and J by 0 bases, with 15 bases between them. CDR1 SGHRS and CDR2 YFSETQ come from the germline V gene. This CDR3 spans 16 amino acids. The CDR3 nucleotides are TGCGCCAGCAGTGGTGGAGGGGATAGCTCTGGAAACACCATATATTTT. Its protein product is CASSGGGDSSGNTIYF.

V gene TRBV6-5 combines with J gene TRBJ1-1; 8 bases line up with TRBD1. V trimming: 4 bases; J trimming: 4 bases; junction bases outside the gene matches: 8. This CDR3 is built from 15 residues. The germline CDR1 and CDR2 sequences are MNHEY and SVGAGI. CDR3 DNA: TGTGCCAGCAGTTCCCCTGCCGACAGGGGCACTGAAGCTTTCTTT. Residues: CASSSPADRGTEAFF.

The chain has TRBV10-3 and TRBJ2-1; 10 bases fit TRBD2. Unmatched junction bases numbered 5, after V lost 10 bases and J lost 5 bases. The CDR3 contains 13 residues. Germline V gene sequence: CDR1 ENHRY, CDR2 SYGVKD. CDR3 nucleotides: TGTGCCACCCGACTAGCGGGTGACAATGAGCAGTTCTTC. Its translation: CATRLAGDNEQFF.

V is TRBV10-3 and J is TRBJ2-2, with 11 bases matching TRBD2. CDR3 length: 16 residues. The junction had 9 bases not matched to a gene; V was cut back by 5 bases and J by 7 bases. From germline, CDR1 is ENHRY and CDR2 SYGVKD. CDR3 sequence reads: CAISPASGRSHGELFF. CDR3 DNA: TGTGCCATCAGTCCCGCTAGCGGGAGGAGTCACGGGGAGCTGTTTTTT.

The chain employs TRBV6-2 or TRBV6-3 and TRBJ1-6; D call uncertain. Trimming left V 2 bases short and J 9 bases short, with 14 bases between. Germline V gives CDR1 MNHEY, CDR2 SVGEGT. The CDR3 extends over 15 amino acids. The CDR3 DNA reads as TGTGCCAGCAGTTACGGGCAGGCGTTGAGTTCACCCCTCCACTTT. It translates to CASSYGQALSSPLHF.